A selection of T cell receptor beta chains follows, all from one sample in a study of cytomegalovirus exposure and HLA in healthy donors. Only in-frame clones appear in the TCRdb table, and some are missing; sequencing was by immunoSEQ multiplex PCR. This table holds approximately 220,000 clones, roughly 80% found once. What was sequenced was PBMCs. The origin of the receptors is a man aged 30-40 years in good health and CMV-seronegative. Each CDR3 is given with its conserved first and last residue. A D gene is named only where the DNA matches it firmly. The size of a clone is reported for some rows only, either as once, few or many, or as a class for expanded clones.

clone size: once
D gene: TRBD1
J gene: TRBJ2-2
V gene: TRBV29-1
CDR3 DNA: TGCAGCGTTGAGTTTCTCGGGACAGGGGGGGCCGGGGAGCTGTTTTTT
CDR3 protein: CSVEFLGTGGAGELFF

clone size: few
D gene: .
J gene: TRBJ1-4
V gene: TRBV7-8
CDR3 DNA: TGTGCCAGCAGCTTAACCAATAGTTTAACTAATGAAAAACTGTTTTTT
CDR3 protein: CASSLTNSLTNEKLFF

clone size: .
D gene: TRBD1
J gene: TRBJ1-5
V gene: TRBV7-2
CDR3 DNA: TGTGCCAGCAGTAACAGGGGACAAGGCCAGCCCCAGCATTTT
CDR3 protein: CASSNRGQGQPQHF

clone size: .
D gene: .
J gene: TRBJ1-2
V gene: TRBV6-5
CDR3 DNA: TGTGCCACAAGTGCGCGAGTCTATGGCTACACCTTC
CDR3 protein: CATSARVYGYTF

clone size: .
D gene: .
J gene: TRBJ2-3
V gene: TRBV6-1
CDR3 DNA: TGTGCCAGCAGTTTTCCAACCCGGAGCACAGATACGCAGTATTTT
CDR3 protein: CASSFPTRSTDTQYF

clone size: .
D gene: TRBD1
J gene: TRBJ2-7
V gene: TRBV5-8
CDR3 DNA: TGTGCCAGCAGCTTGACAGGGGCAAGCTACGAGCAGTACTTC
CDR3 protein: CASSLTGASYEQYF

clone size: .
D gene: .
J gene: TRBJ2-7
V gene: TRBV4-1
CDR3 DNA: TGCGCCAGCAGCCAAGGCCAGGTCAAGGACGAGCAGTACTTC
CDR3 protein: CASSQGQVKDEQYF

clone size: once
D gene: .
J gene: TRBJ1-6
V gene: TRBV2
CDR3 DNA: TGTGCCAGCAGCGGGGACTATAATTCACCCCTCCACTTT
CDR3 protein: CASSGDYNSPLHF

clone size: .
D gene: TRBD1
J gene: TRBJ1-4
V gene: TRBV19
CDR3 DNA: TGTGCCAGTTGGACAGGGAGCTTTAATGAAAAACTGTTTTTT
CDR3 protein: CASWTGSFNEKLFF

clone size: .
D gene: TRBD2
J gene: TRBJ2-5
V gene: TRBV9
CDR3 DNA: TGTGCCAGCAACTCGGGGGGGCGGATTCGGGAGACCCAGTACTTC
CDR3 protein: CASNSGGRIRETQYF

clone size: few
D gene: TRBD2
J gene: TRBJ2-1
V gene: TRBV7-3
CDR3 DNA: TGTGCCAGCAGCCTAGCGGGGGGGCAGGATGAGCAGTTCTTC
CDR3 protein: CASSLAGGQDEQFF

clone size: .
D gene: .
J gene: TRBJ2-3
V gene: TRBV6-5
CDR3 DNA: TGTGCCAGCAGTCCTACAGGGCCCAGCACAGATACGCAGTATTTT
CDR3 protein: CASSPTGPSTDTQYF

clone size: .
D gene: .
J gene: TRBJ2-2
V gene: TRBV5-8
CDR3 DNA: TGTGCCAGCAGCTTCCTGCAACCGGGGACCGGGGAGCTGTTTTTT
CDR3 protein: CASSFLQPGTGELFF

clone size: .
D gene: TRBD1
J gene: TRBJ1-2
V gene: TRBV28
CDR3 DNA: TGTGCCAGCAGTCGGGTGACAGGGGGAGACAACTATGGCTACACCTTC
CDR3 protein: CASSRVTGGDNYGYTF

clone size: many
D gene: .
J gene: TRBJ1-2
V gene: TRBV5-4
CDR3 DNA: TGTGCCAGCAGCCCCGCCGTGGGCCAGGGGTACGGCTACACCTTC
CDR3 protein: CASSPAVGQGYGYTF

clone size: .
D gene: .
J gene: TRBJ2-2
V gene: TRBV11-1
CDR3 DNA: TGTGCCAGCAGCTTAGCGTTTTCGTGGGGCGCGAACACCGGGGAGCTGTTTTTT
CDR3 protein: CASSLAFSWGANTGELFF

clone size: once
D gene: TRBD2
J gene: TRBJ2-3
V gene: TRBV19
CDR3 DNA: TGTGCCAGTAGTAGATCTTTCGGGGGGTCCGGCCCAGATACGCAGTATTTT
CDR3 protein: CASSRSFGGSGPDTQYF

clone size: .
D gene: TRBD2
J gene: TRBJ2-7
V gene: TRBV7-3
CDR3 DNA: TGTGCCAGCAGCTTAACGGGACTAGCGTCCTACGAGCAGTACTTC
CDR3 protein: CASSLTGLASYEQYF

clone size: .
D gene: .
J gene: TRBJ2-4
V gene: TRBV11-3
CDR3 DNA: TGTGCCAGCAGCTCATCAGGGGCTAAAAACATTCAGTACTTC
CDR3 protein: CASSSSGAKNIQYF

clone size: .
D gene: .
J gene: TRBJ2-7
V gene: TRBV4-3
CDR3 DNA: TGCGCCAGCAGCCAAGATCCCAAAAACTCCTACGAGCAGTACTTC
CDR3 protein: CASSQDPKNSYEQYF

clone size: once
D gene: .
J gene: TRBJ1-5
V gene: TRBV7-2
CDR3 DNA: TGTGCCAGCAGCTTACAAACTAATCAGCCCCAGCATTTT
CDR3 protein: CASSLQTNQPQHF

clone size: .
D gene: TRBD1
J gene: TRBJ2-1
V gene: TRBV2
CDR3 DNA: TGTGCCAGCAGCTTTGTTGACAGGGTTTTAATCAATGAGCAGTTCTTC
CDR3 protein: CASSFVDRVLINEQFF

clone size: .
D gene: .
J gene: TRBJ1-3
V gene: TRBV28
CDR3 DNA: TGTGCCAGCACCAGCAGGGCCACCGGAAACACCATATATTTT
CDR3 protein: CASTSRATGNTIYF

clone size: .
D gene: TRBD2
J gene: TRBJ2-3
V gene: TRBV7-3
CDR3 DNA: TGTGCCAGCAGCTTAAGGGGACTAGCGGGGGGAACTACTAGCACAGATACGCAGTATTTT
CDR3 protein: CASSLRGLAGGTTSTDTQYF

clone size: .
D gene: TRBD1
J gene: TRBJ1-5
V gene: TRBV6-6
CDR3 DNA: TGTGCCAGCATTCTAACAGGGGGAAGCAATCAGCCCCAGCATTTT
CDR3 protein: CASILTGGSNQPQHF

clone size: .
D gene: .
J gene: TRBJ2-5
V gene: TRBV19
CDR3 DNA: TGTGCCAGTAGTATCCCGGGGTATGGCGAGACCCAGTACTTC
CDR3 protein: CASSIPGYGETQYF

clone size: once
D gene: TRBD2
J gene: TRBJ2-7
V gene: TRBV28
CDR3 DNA: TGTGCCAGCAGTTTCAGCGGGGGTGGGTACGAGCAGTACTTC
CDR3 protein: CASSFSGGGYEQYF

clone size: once
D gene: .
J gene: TRBJ2-1
V gene: TRBV9
CDR3 DNA: TGTGCCAGCAGCGCCCTACTGAGTCGGGAGCAGTTCTTC
CDR3 protein: CASSALLSREQFF

clone size: .
D gene: TRBD2
J gene: TRBJ2-7
V gene: TRBV2
CDR3 DNA: TGTGCCAGCAGTGAAAAAAATCTAGCGGGCCTTCGCCACGAGCAGTACTTC
CDR3 protein: CASSEKNLAGLRHEQYF

clone size: few
D gene: .
J gene: TRBJ2-5
V gene: TRBV25-1
CDR3 DNA: TGTGCCAGCAGTGCCCACTCCCCGGGGGAGACCCAGTACTTC
CDR3 protein: CASSAHSPGETQYF

clone size: once
D gene: .
J gene: TRBJ1-2
V gene: TRBV19
CDR3 DNA: TGTGCCAGTAGCCCCGGGAGGGTTGGCTACACCTTC
CDR3 protein: CASSPGRVGYTF

clone size: .
D gene: TRBD2
J gene: TRBJ2-5
V gene: TRBV18
CDR3 DNA: TGTGCCAGCTCACCACCCTCTAGCGGAGAGACCCAGTACTTC
CDR3 protein: CASSPPSSGETQYF

clone size: .
D gene: TRBD2
J gene: TRBJ2-1
V gene: TRBV4-2
CDR3 DNA: TGTGCCAGCAGCCAAGATCGAAGCGGGGGGGTAAATGAGCAGTTCTTC
CDR3 protein: CASSQDRSGGVNEQFF

clone size: .
D gene: .
J gene: TRBJ2-5
V gene: TRBV7-9
CDR3 DNA: TGTGCCAGCAGCTTAAGTCGGGAGACCCAGTACTTC
CDR3 protein: CASSLSRETQYF